This is a list of T cell receptor beta chains from one sample in a study of graft-versus-host responses after intestinal transplantation. Data came from immunoSEQ multiplex PCR; TCRdb stores just in-frame clones and leaves some out. The top ten clones hold over 4.5% of a sample with roughly 50,000 clones, about 89% of them seen once. Sequenced material: PBMCs, taken about 93 weeks after intestinal transplant. These receptors originate from a human patient who received an intestinal transplant, so some T cells may come from the graft donor. The CDR3 runs from the conserved cysteine through the conserved F or W. A D gene is named only where the DNA matches it firmly. Clone size is not always given. Where it is, it says once, few, many or a class for expanded clones.

D gene	V gene	J gene	clone size	CDR3 protein	CDR3 DNA
TRBD2	TRBV4-1	TRBJ2-3	NA	CASSKTGLESTDTQYF	TGCGCCAGCAGCAAAACGGGACTAGAAAGCACAGATACGCAGTATTTT
NA	TRBV5-4	TRBJ1-1	NA	CASSHGGTEAFF	TGTGCCAGCAGCCACGGGGGCACTGAAGCTTTCTTT
NA	TRBV27	TRBJ1-6	NA	CASSLDGPAANSPLHF	TGTGCCAGCAGTCTAGATGGACCGGCGGCCAATTCACCCCTCCACTTT
NA	TRBV5-4	TRBJ1-4	few	CASSSPRGGEKLFF	TGTGCCAGCAGCTCGCCGAGGGGTGGTGAAAAACTGTTTTTT
NA	TRBV12-5	TRBJ1-2	once	CASGLVGGDFGYTF	TGTGCTAGTGGTTTGGTAGGGGGGGATTTTGGCTACACCTTC
NA	TRBV19	TRBJ1-4	NA	CARTKRDGRNEKLFF	TGTGCCAGGACCAAAAGGGACGGACGGAATGAAAAACTGTTTTTT
TRBD1	TRBV5-6	TRBJ1-1	NA	CASSRVPGQGTGEAFF	TGTGCCAGCAGCCGGGTTCCGGGACAGGGCACCGGGGAAGCTTTCTTT
TRBD1	TRBV7-2	TRBJ2-1	NA	CASSLATRLGDRGEVLHNEQFF	TGTGCCAGCAGCTTAGCTACTCGACTAGGAGACAGGGGGGAGGTCCTACACAATGAGCAGTTCTTC
NA	TRBV25-1	TRBJ2-7	NA	CASSGPGLGSYEQYF	TGTGCCAGCAGTGGACCGGGACTCGGATCCTACGAGCAGTACTTC
NA	TRBV19	TRBJ1-2	once	CASSPRIGERDGYTF	TGTGCCAGTAGTCCCCGGATAGGGGAGAGGGATGGCTACACCTTC
NA	TRBV2	TRBJ2-5	NA	CASSGDHQETQYF	TGTGCCAGCAGTGGGGACCACCAAGAGACCCAGTACTTC
NA	TRBV7-8	TRBJ2-7	NA	CASSLEVMGYEQYF	TGTGCCAGCAGCTTAGAAGTTATGGGGTACGAGCAGTACTTC
NA	TRBV11-2	TRBJ2-5	NA	CASSFLGGRQETQYF	TGTGCCAGCAGCTTTCTAGGGGGGAGGCAAGAGACCCAGTACTTC
NA	TRBV7-9	TRBJ1-5	NA	CASSPGGPQYEYSNQPQHF	TGTGCCAGCAGCCCCGGGGGGCCACAATACGAGTATAGCAATCAGCCCCAGCATTTT
TRBD1	TRBV9	TRBJ1-2	NA	CASSVGGQGFNYGYTF	TGTGCCAGCAGCGTCGGGGGACAGGGCTTTAACTATGGCTACACCTTC
NA	TRBV4-1	TRBJ1-1	NA	CASRLHPLPNTEAFF	TGCGCCAGCAGACTACATCCGTTGCCCAACACTGAAGCTTTCTTT
NA	TRBV12-5	TRBJ1-4	NA	CASGSGADNEKLFF	TGTGCTAGTGGTTCAGGGGCGGATAATGAAAAACTGTTTTTT
TRBD2	TRBV5-1	TRBJ2-5	NA	CASSWLVAGGQETQYF	TGCGCCAGCAGCTGGCTGGTAGCGGGGGGCCAAGAGACCCAGTACTTC
NA	TRBV5-1	TRBJ1-1	NA	CASSLVGGGNTEAFF	TGCGCCAGCAGCTTGGTTGGGGGAGGGAACACTGAAGCTTTCTTT
NA	TRBV5-1	TRBJ1-4	NA	CASSLTNPGQLNEKLFF	TGCGCCAGCAGCCTCACAAATCCGGGACAACTTAATGAAAAACTGTTTTTT
NA	TRBV19	TRBJ1-2	NA	CAAQRRDGSYGYTF	TGTGCCGCGCAAAGGAGGGACGGGTCCTATGGCTACACCTTC
TRBD1	TRBV7-9	TRBJ1-2	NA	CASSSGQGAYGYTF	TGTGCCAGCAGTTCGGGACAGGGGGCCTATGGCTACACCTTC
TRBD1	TRBV10-2	TRBJ1-1	NA	CASSDPGQGRTEAFF	TGCGCCAGCAGTGATCCGGGACAGGGGCGAACTGAAGCTTTCTTT
NA	TRBV10-3	TRBJ2-3	NA	CAMAPRGGGDTQYF	TGTGCCATGGCCCCCCGAGGGGGAGGAGATACGCAGTATTTT
NA	TRBV9	TRBJ2-3	NA	CASSEGTDTQYF	TGTGCCAGCAGCGAAGGCACAGATACGCAGTATTTT
NA	TRBV7-6	TRBJ1-1	NA	CASSLAPGAEAFF	TGTGCCAGCAGCTTAGCCCCCGGGGCCGAAGCTTTCTTT
NA	TRBV2	TRBJ2-7	NA	CASKSFSTYEQYF	TGTGCCAGCAAGTCGTTCAGCACCTACGAGCAGTACTTC
TRBD1	TRBV4-1	TRBJ1-6	NA	CASSPSPDRENSPLHF	TGCGCCAGCAGCCCGAGCCCGGACAGGGAAAATTCACCCCTCCACTTT
NA	TRBV14	TRBJ2-5	NA	CASSPGVGRAEQETQYF	TGTGCCAGCAGCCCGGGGGTTGGCAGGGCCGAACAAGAGACCCAGTACTTC
NA	TRBV11-1	TRBJ2-5	NA	CASSLGGDLKTQYF	TGTGCCAGCAGCTTAGGGGGGGACCTGAAGACCCAGTACTTC
NA	TRBV27	TRBJ2-3	NA	CASSLFWLDTQYF	TGTGCCAGCAGTTTATTTTGGCTAGATACGCAGTATTTT
NA	TRBV7-2	TRBJ2-1	NA	CASSLEVWDKSGYNEQFF	TGTGCCAGCAGCTTAGAGGTGTGGGACAAAAGCGGGTACAATGAGCAGTTCTTC
NA	TRBV11-1	TRBJ1-2	NA	CASSLARGNNYGYTF	TGTGCCAGCAGCTTAGCGCGGGGTAACAACTATGGCTACACCTTC
NA	TRBV6-5	TRBJ1-2	NA	CASSYSPHYGYTF	TGTGCCAGCAGTTACTCGCCACACTATGGCTACACCTTC
NA	TRBV9	TRBJ2-5	NA	CASSVTGVQETQYF	TGTGCCAGCAGCGTTACCGGGGTACAAGAGACCCAGTACTTC
TRBD2	TRBV10-1	TRBJ2-3	once	CASSGLADGTDTQYF	TGCGCCAGCAGTGGACTAGCGGATGGGACAGATACGCAGTATTTT
NA	TRBV19	TRBJ1-1	NA	CASSIGSGGNTEAFF	TGTGCCAGTAGTATAGGTTCAGGTGGGAACACTGAAGCTTTCTTT
NA	TRBV6-4	TRBJ2-3	once	CASSDSAGRDTQYF	TGTGCCAGCAGTGACTCGGCGGGCCGGGATACGCAGTATTTT